This TCR beta chain originates from a study of long-term antiretroviral therapy in people with HIV. General study results and limits: HIV repertoires covered narrower CDR3 length ranges than controls did.

Regarding this clone: Its cognate antigen is unknown.

Version v3.0 of the immunoSEQ assay ran at survey level. The assay was immunoSEQ multiplex PCR, and TCRdb's table has in-frame clones only and misses some. The sample holds more than 15,000 clones; over 75% are singletons and the top ten take 6.5% to 10%. Only United States sites treated participants with HIV. Germline V gene sequence: CDR1 MNHEY, CDR2 SMNVEV (reference sequence). This CDR3 is built from 15 residues. V lost 4 bases, J lost 0 bases, and 13 bases lay in between. This TCR derives from a middle-aged woman with HIV. The sequencing here drew on unsorted PBMCs, taken at the start of antiretroviral therapy, before treatment. This rearrangement joins TRBV27 to TRBJ2-7, with D unresolved. Here the CDR3 reads CASSSLAEGSYEQYF. The CDR3 nucleotides are TGTGCCAGCAGTTCCTTAGCAGAAGGCTCCTACGAGCAGTACTTC.